A selection of T cell receptor beta chains follows, all from one sample in a study of blood T cell repertoires in COVID-19. The protocol was immunoSEQ multiplex PCR, while the TCRdb copy is restricted to in-frame clones and leaves out a portion. The sample includes tens of thousands of clones, roughly four fifths of them seen just once. The specimen was peripheral blood. The source of these receptors is a woman aged 70-85 years with acute or convalescent COVID-19. The conserved cysteine and the conserved F or W are not part of the CDR3 here. Fields, in order: clone size, V gene, CDR3 protein. The listing skips clone size in some rows; elsewhere it reads once, few, many or a size class.

size: .
V: TRBV5-1
CDR3: ASSSRGNSEKLF

size: .
V: TRBV28
CDR3: AIRTPPADTQY

size: .
V: TRBV5-4
CDR3: ASGLAGVYGEQF

size: few
V: TRBV19
CDR3: ASSIIPASSYNEQF

size: .
V: TRBV28
CDR3: ASSSGTGGYGNTIY

size: .
V: TRBV28
CDR3: ASSPQGARVYGYT

size: .
V: TRBV14
CDR3: ASSQDPGLVAYNEQF

size: .
V: TRBV18
CDR3: ASSPLAFGSGTDTQY

size: .
V: TRBV14
CDR3: ASSQERDRDPGNTIY

size: .
V: TRBV7-9
CDR3: ASSQQGSHTEAF

size: .
V: TRBV2
CDR3: ASSGGSQRTEAF

size: .
V: TRBV10-3
CDR3: AIRRDTEAF

size: .
V: TRBV5-1
CDR3: ASSLNVGGGETQY

size: .
V: TRBV7-2
CDR3: ASSSQGIYNSPLH

size: .
V: TRBV13
CDR3: ASSLVRSEGEAGELF

size: .
V: TRBV4-1
CDR3: ASSQDSWTSGRLLGDNEQF

size: many
V: TRBV5-1
CDR3: ASSSAGGPGAPGNTIY

size: .
V: TRBV28
CDR3: ASSLGFLGGSEKLF

size: .
V: TRBV4-2
CDR3: ASSLPQGYGYT

size: .
V: TRBV1
CDR3: TGSNSSLCTRANVLT

size: .
V: TRBV5-5
CDR3: ASSSPGGFYEQY

size: .
V: TRBV5-1
CDR3: ASSPSPGVINEKLF

size: .
V: TRBV5-1
CDR3: ASSSGQGAFYEQY

size: .
V: TRBV5-6
CDR3: ASSLEGYNYGYT

size: .
V: TRBV14
CDR3: ASSQAFQGTRY

size: .
V: TRBV5-1
CDR3: ASTPTQANTGELF

size: once
V: TRBV28
CDR3: ASSAPTGLGGEAF

size: .
V: TRBV9
CDR3: ASLGQGDYGYT

size: .
V: TRBV10-3
CDR3: AISESGGGYT

size: .
V: TRBV7-2
CDR3: ASSLREGEAF

size: .
V: TRBV2
CDR3: ASSEGGTGKEAF

size: .
V: TRBV3-1/TRBV3-2
CDR3: ASSHGTGFTNEKLF

size: .
V: TRBV6-5
CDR3: ATEGEGRGYT

size: .
V: TRBV30
CDR3: AWSVSGLPRGEQY

size: .
V: TRBV5-5
CDR3: ASSPVGGPSAYEQY

size: once
V: TRBV27
CDR3: ASRPAGQNMNTEAF

size: .
V: TRBV5-1
CDR3: ASSLSQGEYNEQF

size: once
V: TRBV20-1
CDR3: SASTGRNNEQF

size: .
V: TRBV25-1
CDR3: ASSGFGTGETGNTIY

size: .
V: TRBV3-1/TRBV3-2
CDR3: ASSQDFRERDEQF

size: .
V: TRBV19
CDR3: ASSNTGIGTGELF

size: .
V: TRBV9
CDR3: ASSVGQGGVQPQH

size: .
V: TRBV25-1
CDR3: ASSADSYEQY

size: .
V: TRBV28
CDR3: ASRHPPGLAPETQY

size: .
V: TRBV30
CDR3: AWSRDRGYGYT

size: .
V: TRBV2
CDR3: ASRRTSVDPTMYEQY

size: .
V: TRBV5-5
CDR3: ASSLVGFRSEAF

size: .
V: TRBV5-8
CDR3: ASSAGLAGNTIY

size: .
V: TRBV18
CDR3: ASSPITGLTDTQY

size: .
V: TRBV5-1
CDR3: ASSVRVAGTQY

size: .
V: TRBV5-1
CDR3: ASSAALAESTDTQY

size: once
V: TRBV6-5
CDR3: ASSYDRGVRNTIY

size: .
V: TRBV28
CDR3: ASSYRGWELF

size: .
V: TRBV19
CDR3: ASLRARGSTDTQY